These 11 T cell receptor beta chains originate from one sample sequenced in a study of T-cell reconstitution after alpha-beta-depleted transplantation in children. Unique molecular identifiers tagged the TCRbeta library. TCRdb reanalysed the PCR reads using MiXCR and keeps one entry per CDR3 protein. This sample has over 400,000 distinct CDR3 sequences, with 9.5% to 15% found just once. The source was PBMCs from the stem cell graft donor, collected from the stem cell graft. The source is a human donor who donated a stem cell graft to a child with combined immunodeficiency.

The table lists this clonotype with many counts. The chain links TRBV15 to TRBJ1-6, with 9 bases that match TRBD1. The germline V gene encodes CDR1 LNHNV and CDR2 YYDKDF (reference sequence). The CDR3 has 14 amino acids. V lost 3 bases, J lost 8 bases, and 2 bases stayed unmatched. CDR3 loop: CATSRTGGDSPLHF. Here the CDR3 DNA reads TGTGCCACCAGCAGGACAGGGGGTGATTCACCCCTCCACTTT.

This rearrangement joins TRBV7-8 to TRBJ2-3; weak D call: TRBD2 (5 bases). The CDR3 is 15 residues long. The germline V gene encodes CDR1 SGHVS and CDR2 FQNEAQ. Trimming left V 5 bases short and J 2 bases short, with 14 bases between. The CDR3 nucleotides are TGTGCCAGCAGCCCCCAGCGGATCTCCACAGATACGCAGTATTTT. It is translated as CASSPQRISTDTQYF.

This clonotype was observed many times. This chain connects TRBV7-2 to TRBJ2-1; no reliable D call. Germline CDR1 reads SGHTA; CDR2 reads FQGNSA. This CDR3 is 15 amino acids long. Deletions cut 2 bases from V and 8 bases from J, with 16 bases between. In DNA, the CDR3 is TGTGCCAGCAGCTTACTGGGCGACACGATGGATGAGCAGTTCTTC. Residues: CASSLLGDTMDEQFF.

The chain is built from TRBV27 and TRBJ2-5; D might be TRBD2 (6 bases). Germline assignment: CDR1 MNHEY and CDR2 SMNVEV (reference sequence). Trimming stripped 3 bases from V and 1 base from J, with 18 bases between. This CDR3 spans 17 amino acids. CDR3 sequence (DNA): TGTGCCAGCAGTTTTGCGCGGGGTGTTAAAGGCCAAGAGACCCAGTACTTC. Protein product: CASSFARGVKGQETQYF.

This clonotype was found many times. The gene calls are TRBV29-1 and TRBJ2-7; possibly TRBD1 or TRBD2 for D (6 bases each). This CDR3 comprises 14 residues. V lost 6 bases, J lost 3 bases, and 18 bases lay in between. Germline CDR1 reads SQVTM; CDR2 reads ANQGSEA. The CDR3 bases are TGCAGCGTAGAGGGGGGACTTTCGGGCTACGAGCAGTACTTC. Translation gives CSVEGGLSGYEQYF.

This clonotype was seen more than once but under ten times. The chain recombines TRBV7-8 with TRBJ2-1; no definite D call. Trimming cost V 5 bases and J 10 bases, with 15 bases left between them. There are 13 residues in the CDR3. Looked up from germline, CDR1 is SGHVS and CDR2 is FQNEAQ. The CDR3: CASSPRNKGEQFF. DNA for the CDR3: TGTGCCAGCAGCCCTCGTAATAAGGGAGAGCAGTTCTTC.

In its sample, this clonotype was seen many times. The chain carries TRBV20-1 and TRBJ2-2; 8 nucleotides line up with TRBD1. The CDR3 totals 16 residues. The V segment lost 0 bases and the J segment 2 bases; nucleotides outside the gene matches: 5. Per germline, CDR1 DFQATT and CDR2 SNEGSKA (reference sequence). The CDR3 is CSARDYQGANTGELFF. In nucleotides, the CDR3 is TGCAGTGCTAGAGATTACCAGGGGGCTAACACCGGGGAGCTGTTTTTT.

This clonotype was picked up a small number of times. The V and J genes are TRBV20-1 and TRBJ1-2; no reliable D call. The CDR3 has 14 residues. Trimming removed 8 bases at V and 2 bases at J, with 18 bases between. Per the germline V gene, CDR1 is DFQATT and CDR2 is SNEGSKA (reference sequence). The CDR3 DNA follows: TGCAGTACTCGCTTACCCGGGAGAAACTATGGCTACACCTTC. Translated: CSTRLPGRNYGYTF.

This clonotype was seen a handful of times. The chain employs TRBV5-1 and TRBJ1-1, with D unresolved. The germline gives CDR1 SGHRS, CDR2 YFSETQ. This CDR3 has 13 amino acids. V lost 0 bases and J lost 7, with 10 bases in between. The CDR3 nucleotides are TGCGCCAGCAGCTTGGATGTGGGTAGTGAAGCTTTCTTT. Its translation is CASSLDVGSEAFF.

This clonotype came up a few times. The V and J genes are TRBV9 and TRBJ1-1, with TRBD1 identical over 8 bases. Trimming at V came to 3 bases and at J to 4 bases, leaving 5 bases not matched to a gene. Germline values: CDR1 SGDLS, CDR2 YYNGEE. This CDR3 is 14 amino acids long. The CDR3 sequence is CASSGTGMGTEAFF. The DNA for the CDR3 is TGTGCCAGCAGCGGGACAGGGATGGGCACTGAAGCTTTCTTT.

The V gene is TRBV7-2, the J gene TRBJ2-5, with a possible D match to TRBD1 (6 bases). Germline V lookup: CDR1 SGHTA, CDR2 FQGNSA. V lost 3 bases to trimming and J lost 1 base, with 12 bases between them. The CDR3 runs 15 residues. The CDR3 reads CASSLNGQTQETQYF. CDR3 nucleotides: TGTGCCAGCAGCTTGAATGGACAGACCCAAGAGACCCAGTACTTC.